This record concerns one T cell receptor (beta chain) sequence. J gave up 8 bases and V 4 bases, and 12 bases lay outside the gene matches. The CDR3 runs 16 residues. Looked up from germline, CDR1 is SGHRS and CDR2 is YFSETQ. TCRdb's copy holds only in-frame clones and misses some; the assay was immunoSEQ multiplex PCR. Of roughly 100,000 clones listed, more than 70% were seen once; the top ten hold about a sixth. This sample is drawn from a study of blood T cell repertoires in COVID-19. The chain couples TRBV5-1 to TRBJ1-6, with 7 bases lining up with TRBD1. The sequence came from a woman of 80 years or more in a cohort sampled during active COVID-19. The specimen was peripheral blood. The CDR3 DNA reads as TGCGCCAGCAGCCTACTCTCGACAGGGAACTATTCACCCCTCCACTTT. Protein product: CASSLLSTGNYSPLHF.